Here is one T cell receptor (beta chain) with its context. The antigen is not known. This sample is drawn from a study of shared clonotypes between healthy human individuals. TCRdb keeps only in-frame clones here, not all; method: immunoSEQ multiplex PCR. This table holds some 2,000,000 clones, about 94% found once. Study-level results: A handful of donors shared about 5% of their naive CD4 clonotypes. Generation probabilities of non-shared clonotypes were lower (relative to those shared by all four donors).

Terminally differentiated effector memory CD45RA+ cells were left out of the naive CD8 fraction, which was CD45RO-negative and positively selected for CCR7. CDR3 length: 14 amino acids. With V trimmed by 4 bases and J by 4 bases, 8 bases remained unmatched. CDR1 SGHNT and CDR2 YYREEE come from the germline V gene (reference sequence). Sequenced: naive CD8+ T cells sorted from blood. The J gene is TRBJ2-7, the V gene TRBV5-4; 7 bases line up with TRBD1. This sequence was found in a young man in good health. CDR3: CASSLRDSRYEQYF. For the CDR3, the DNA is TGTGCCAGCAGCCTCCGGGACAGTAGGTACGAGCAGTACTTC.